This T cell receptor beta chain was obtained from a study of response to subunit inactivated influenza vaccine. The CDR3 totals 14 residues. V lost 5 bases and J lost 4, with 11 bases in between. Germline CDR1 and CDR2: SEHNR and FQNEAQ (reference sequence). A single record per CDR3 protein comes from TCRdb applying MiXCR to the RT-PCR reads. The table records around 470,000 distinct CDR3 sequences, approximately 7.7% of them present only once. The sequencing here drew on PBMCs from blood, taken less than 30 months after vaccination. The sequence came from a man aged 50 to 75 who received an inactivated influenza vaccine. The chain has TRBV7-9 and TRBJ1-4, with a tentative D call TRBD1 (5 bases). CDR3 in amino acids: CASSQTVLNEKLFF. CDR3 DNA: TGTGCCAGCAGCCAGACAGTGCTTAATGAAAAACTGTTTTTT.